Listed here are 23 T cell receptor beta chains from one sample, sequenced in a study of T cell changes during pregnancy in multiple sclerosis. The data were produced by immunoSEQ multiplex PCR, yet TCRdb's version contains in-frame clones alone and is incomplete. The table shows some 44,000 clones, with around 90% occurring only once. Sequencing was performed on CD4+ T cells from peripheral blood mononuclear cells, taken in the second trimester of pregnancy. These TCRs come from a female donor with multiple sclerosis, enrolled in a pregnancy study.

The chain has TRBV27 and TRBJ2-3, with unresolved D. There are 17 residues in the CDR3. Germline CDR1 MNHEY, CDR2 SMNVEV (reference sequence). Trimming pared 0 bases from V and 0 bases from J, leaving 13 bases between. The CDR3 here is CASSLSRGGTSTDTQYF. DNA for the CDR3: TGTGCCAGCAGTTTATCTCGCGGCGGAACTAGCACAGATACGCAGTATTTT.

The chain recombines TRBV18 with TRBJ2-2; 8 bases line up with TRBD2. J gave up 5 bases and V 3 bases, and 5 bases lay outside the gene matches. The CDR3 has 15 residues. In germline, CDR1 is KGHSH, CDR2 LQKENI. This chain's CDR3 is CASSPTAGVTGELFF. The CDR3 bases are TGTGCCAGCTCACCGACAGCGGGAGTAACCGGGGAGCTGTTTTTT.

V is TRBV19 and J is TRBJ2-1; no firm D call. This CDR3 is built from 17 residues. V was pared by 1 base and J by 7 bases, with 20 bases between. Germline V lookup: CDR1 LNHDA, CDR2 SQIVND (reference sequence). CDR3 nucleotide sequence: TGTGCCAGTAGTATAGCCATAGTAGGTCGGAGTAATAATGAGCAGTTCTTC. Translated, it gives CASSIAIVGRSNNEQFF.

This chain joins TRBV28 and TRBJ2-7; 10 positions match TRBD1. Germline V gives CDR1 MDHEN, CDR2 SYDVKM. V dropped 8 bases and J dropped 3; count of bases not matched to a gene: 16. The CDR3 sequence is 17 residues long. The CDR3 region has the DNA TGTGCCAGCGCAACGGGACAGGGGAGTTCGGTGAGCTACGAGCAGTACTTC. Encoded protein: CASATGQGSSVSYEQYF.

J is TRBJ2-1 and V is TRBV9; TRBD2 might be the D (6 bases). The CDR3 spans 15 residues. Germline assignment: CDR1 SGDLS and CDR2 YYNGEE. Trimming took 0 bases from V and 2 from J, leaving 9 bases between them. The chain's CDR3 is CASSVEGTAYNEQFF. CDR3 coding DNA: TGTGCCAGCAGCGTAGAGGGGACTGCCTACAATGAGCAGTTCTTC.

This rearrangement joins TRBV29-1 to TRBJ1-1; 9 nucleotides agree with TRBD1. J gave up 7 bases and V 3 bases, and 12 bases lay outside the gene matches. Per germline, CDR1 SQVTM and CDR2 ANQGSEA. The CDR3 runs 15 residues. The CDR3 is CSVDHTGTGKGEAFF. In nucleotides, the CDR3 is TGCAGCGTTGATCATACCGGGACAGGGAAAGGTGAAGCTTTCTTT.

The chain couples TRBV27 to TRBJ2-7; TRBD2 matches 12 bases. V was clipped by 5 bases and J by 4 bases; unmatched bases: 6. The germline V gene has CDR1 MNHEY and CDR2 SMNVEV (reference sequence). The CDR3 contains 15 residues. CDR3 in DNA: TGTGCCAGCAGTCAAGTGACTAGCGGGAGTTACGAGCAGTACTTC. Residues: CASSQVTSGSYEQYF.

The CDR3 nucleotides read TGTGCCAGCAGTTTGCGGCTAGCGGGAGGAATTGGATACAATGAGCAGTTCTTC. This encodes CASSLRLAGGIGYNEQFF. This chain joins TRBV28 and TRBJ2-1, with 11 bases lining up with TRBD2. Trimming removed 3 bases from V and 4 bases from J; junction bases left unmatched: 11. This CDR3 is 18 amino acids long. Looked up from germline, CDR1 is MDHEN and CDR2 is SYDVKM.

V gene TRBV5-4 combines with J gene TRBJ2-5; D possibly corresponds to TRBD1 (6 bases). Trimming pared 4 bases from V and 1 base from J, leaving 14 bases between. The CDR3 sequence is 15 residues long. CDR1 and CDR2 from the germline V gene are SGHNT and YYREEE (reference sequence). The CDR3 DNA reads TGTGCCAGCAGCCCCCGGGACACCAGCCAAGAGACCCAGTACTTC. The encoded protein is CASSPRDTSQETQYF.

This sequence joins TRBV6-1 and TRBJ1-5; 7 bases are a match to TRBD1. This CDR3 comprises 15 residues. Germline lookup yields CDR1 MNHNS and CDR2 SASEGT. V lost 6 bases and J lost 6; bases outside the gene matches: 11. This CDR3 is CASREKGQDSQPQHF. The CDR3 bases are TGTGCCAGCAGGGAGAAAGGACAGGACTCTCAGCCCCAGCATTTT.

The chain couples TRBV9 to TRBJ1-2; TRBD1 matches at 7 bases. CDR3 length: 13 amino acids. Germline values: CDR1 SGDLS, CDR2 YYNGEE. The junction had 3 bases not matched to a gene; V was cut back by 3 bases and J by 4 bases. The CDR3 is CASSETGLYGYTF. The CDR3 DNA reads TGTGCCAGCAGCGAGACAGGGCTCTATGGCTACACCTTC.

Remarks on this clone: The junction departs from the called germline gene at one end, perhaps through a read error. This chain's CDR3 is CASSPTGRLAGLDF. CDR3 coding DNA: TGTGCCAGCAGCCCAACAGGGAGACTAGCGGGACTTGACTTC. The rearrangement uses TRBV6-5 and TRBJ2-5, with 11 bases lining up with TRBD2. CDR3 size: 14 residues. Germline CDR1 is MNHEY and CDR2 is SVGAGI.

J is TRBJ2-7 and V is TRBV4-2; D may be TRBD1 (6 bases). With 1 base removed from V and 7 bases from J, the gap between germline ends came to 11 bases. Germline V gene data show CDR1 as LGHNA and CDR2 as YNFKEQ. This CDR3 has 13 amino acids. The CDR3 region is CASSQVQGAEQYF. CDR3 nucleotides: TGTGCCAGCAGCCAAGTACAGGGTGCGGAGCAGTACTTC.

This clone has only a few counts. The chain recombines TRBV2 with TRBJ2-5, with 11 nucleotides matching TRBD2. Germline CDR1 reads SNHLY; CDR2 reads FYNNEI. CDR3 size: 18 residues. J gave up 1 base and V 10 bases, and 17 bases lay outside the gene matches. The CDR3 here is CATQLYLAGGGAQETQYF. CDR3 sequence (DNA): TGTGCCACCCAACTCTACCTAGCGGGGGGAGGGGCCCAAGAGACCCAGTACTTC. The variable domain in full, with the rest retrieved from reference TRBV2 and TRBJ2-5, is EPEVTQTPSHQVTQMGQEVILRCVPISNHLYFYWYRQILGQKVEFLVSFYNNEISEKSEIFDDQFSVERPDGSNFTLKIRSTKLEDSAMYFCATQLYLAGGGAQETQYFGPGTRLLVL.

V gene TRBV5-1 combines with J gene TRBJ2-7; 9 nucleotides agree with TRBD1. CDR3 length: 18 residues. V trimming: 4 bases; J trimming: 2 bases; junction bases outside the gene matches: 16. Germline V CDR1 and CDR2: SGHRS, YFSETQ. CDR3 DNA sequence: TGCGCCAGCAGCCCCTCTACAGGGGGCGGTGCGGGAACCTACGAGCAGTACTTC. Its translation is CASSPSTGGGAGTYEQYF.

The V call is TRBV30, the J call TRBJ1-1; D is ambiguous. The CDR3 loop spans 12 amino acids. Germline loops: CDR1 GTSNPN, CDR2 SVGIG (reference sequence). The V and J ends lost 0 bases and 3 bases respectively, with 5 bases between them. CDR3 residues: CAWSVRDTEAFF. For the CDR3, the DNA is TGTGCCTGGAGTGTCCGGGACACTGAAGCTTTCTTT.

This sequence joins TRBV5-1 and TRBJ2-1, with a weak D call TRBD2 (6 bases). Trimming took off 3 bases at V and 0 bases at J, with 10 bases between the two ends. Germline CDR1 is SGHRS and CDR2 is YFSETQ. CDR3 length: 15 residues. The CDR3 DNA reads TGCGCCAGCAGCTCCATGACTAGCTCCTACAATGAGCAGTTCTTC. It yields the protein CASSSMTSSYNEQFF.

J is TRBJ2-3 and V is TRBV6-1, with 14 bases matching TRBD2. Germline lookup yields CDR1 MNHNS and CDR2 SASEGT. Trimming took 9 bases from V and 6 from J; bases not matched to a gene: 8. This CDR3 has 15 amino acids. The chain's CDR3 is CASTGTSGRGDTQYF. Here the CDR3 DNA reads TGTGCCAGTACCGGGACTAGCGGGAGAGGGGATACGCAGTATTTT.

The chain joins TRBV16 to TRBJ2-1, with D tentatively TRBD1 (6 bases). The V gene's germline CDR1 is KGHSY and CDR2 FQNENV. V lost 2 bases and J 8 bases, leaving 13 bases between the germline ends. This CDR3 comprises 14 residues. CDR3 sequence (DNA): TGTGCCAGCAGCCAAAACAGGGTAGTCGATGAGCAGTTCTTC. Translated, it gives CASSQNRVVDEQFF.

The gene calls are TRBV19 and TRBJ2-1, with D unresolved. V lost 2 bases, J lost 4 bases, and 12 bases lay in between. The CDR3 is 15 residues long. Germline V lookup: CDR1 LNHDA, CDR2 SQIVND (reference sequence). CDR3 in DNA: TGTGCCAGTAGTATAATGTCGGTAGCTTACAATGAGCAGTTCTTC. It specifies CASSIMSVAYNEQFF.

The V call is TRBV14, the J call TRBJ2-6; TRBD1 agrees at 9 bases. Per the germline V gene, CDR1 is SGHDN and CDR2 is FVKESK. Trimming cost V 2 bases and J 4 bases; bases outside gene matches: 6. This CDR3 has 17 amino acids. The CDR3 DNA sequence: TGTGCCAGCAGCCAACGGACAGGGGCGCCAGGGGCCAACGTCCTGACTTTC. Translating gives CASSQRTGAPGANVLTF.

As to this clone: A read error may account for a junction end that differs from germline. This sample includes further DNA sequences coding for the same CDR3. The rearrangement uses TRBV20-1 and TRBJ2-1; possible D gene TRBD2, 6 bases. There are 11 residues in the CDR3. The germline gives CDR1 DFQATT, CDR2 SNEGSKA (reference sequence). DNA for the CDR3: TGCAGTGCTAGAACTTCTGGGACTGGGATCTTC. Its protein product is CSARTSGTGIF.

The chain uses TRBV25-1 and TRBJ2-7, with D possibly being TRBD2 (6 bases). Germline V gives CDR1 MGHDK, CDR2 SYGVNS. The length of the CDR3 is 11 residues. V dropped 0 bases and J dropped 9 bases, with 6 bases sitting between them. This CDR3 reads CASSEYSGQYF. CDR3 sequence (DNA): TGTGCCAGCAGTGAATATAGCGGGCAGTACTTC.